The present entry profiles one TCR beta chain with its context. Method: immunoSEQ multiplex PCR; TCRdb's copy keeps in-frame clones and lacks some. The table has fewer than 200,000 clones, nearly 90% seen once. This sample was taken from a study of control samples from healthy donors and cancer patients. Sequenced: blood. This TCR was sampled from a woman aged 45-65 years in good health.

CDR3 sequence reads: CASSGSNFRTSTF. The CDR3 bases are TGTGCCAGCAGCGGATCCAACTTCAGGACATCCACCTTC. V is TRBV12-3 or TRBV12-4 and J is TRBJ1-2; D perhaps matches TRBD1 (5 bases). The CDR3 totals 13 residues. With 6 bases removed from V and 13 bases from J, the gap between germline ends came to 21 bases.